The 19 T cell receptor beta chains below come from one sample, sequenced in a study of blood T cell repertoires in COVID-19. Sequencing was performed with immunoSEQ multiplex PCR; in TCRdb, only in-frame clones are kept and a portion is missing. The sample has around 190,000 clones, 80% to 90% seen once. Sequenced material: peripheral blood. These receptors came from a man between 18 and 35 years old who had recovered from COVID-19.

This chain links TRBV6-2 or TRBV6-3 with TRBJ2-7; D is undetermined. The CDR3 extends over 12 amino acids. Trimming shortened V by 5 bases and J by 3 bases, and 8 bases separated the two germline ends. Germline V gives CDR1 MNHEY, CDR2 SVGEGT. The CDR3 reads CASSPTYYEQYF. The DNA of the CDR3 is TGTGCCAGCAGTCCCACCTACTACGAGCAGTACTTC.

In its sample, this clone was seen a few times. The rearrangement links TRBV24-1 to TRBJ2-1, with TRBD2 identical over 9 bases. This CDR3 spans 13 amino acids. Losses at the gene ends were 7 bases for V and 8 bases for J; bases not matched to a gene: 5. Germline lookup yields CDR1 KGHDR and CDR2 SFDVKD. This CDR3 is CATRQAGGDEQFF. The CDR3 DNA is TGTGCCACCAGACAAGCGGGAGGCGATGAGCAGTTCTTC.

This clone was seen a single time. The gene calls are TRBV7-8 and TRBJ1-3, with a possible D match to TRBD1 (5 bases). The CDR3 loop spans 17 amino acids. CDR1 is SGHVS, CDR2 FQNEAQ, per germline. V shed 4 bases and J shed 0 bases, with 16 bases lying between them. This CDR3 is CASSSGGRGNSGNTIYF. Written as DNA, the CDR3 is TGTGCCAGCAGCTCAGGTGGACGGGGGAACTCTGGAAACACCATATATTTT.

CDR3 protein: CASSSYRLGTSGRDTQYF. The DNA for the CDR3 is TGTGCCAGCAGCTCATACCGACTCGGGACTAGCGGGAGGGATACGCAGTATTTT. The V call is TRBV13, the J call TRBJ2-3; 15 bases are shared with TRBD2. Germline assignment: CDR1 PRHDT and CDR2 FYEKMQ (reference sequence). This CDR3 is 18 amino acids long. Trimming removed 4 bases from V and 6 bases from J; junction bases left unmatched: 11.

CDR3 loop: CASSVQTSPYNEQFF. The CDR3 DNA sequence: TGTGCCAGCAGCGTACAGACTAGCCCCTACAATGAGCAGTTCTTC. The V and J genes are TRBV9 and TRBJ2-1; TRBD2 matches at 7 bases. Germline CDR1 SGDLS, CDR2 YYNGEE. This CDR3 has 15 residues. The V and J ends lost 1 base and 2 bases, in that order; junction bases with no gene match: 3.

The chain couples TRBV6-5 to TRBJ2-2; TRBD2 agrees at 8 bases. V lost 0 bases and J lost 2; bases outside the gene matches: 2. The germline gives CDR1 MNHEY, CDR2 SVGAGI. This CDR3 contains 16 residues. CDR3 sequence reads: CASSYSTSGNTGELFF. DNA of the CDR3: TGTGCCAGCAGTTACTCCACTAGCGGCAACACCGGGGAGCTGTTTTTT.

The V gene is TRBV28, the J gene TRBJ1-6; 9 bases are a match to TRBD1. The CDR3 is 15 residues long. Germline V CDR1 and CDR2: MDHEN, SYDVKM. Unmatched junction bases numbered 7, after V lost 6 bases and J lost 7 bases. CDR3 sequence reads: CASRRPGTGNSPLHF. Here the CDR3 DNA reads TGTGCCAGCAGACGTCCCGGGACAGGGAATTCACCCCTCCACTTT. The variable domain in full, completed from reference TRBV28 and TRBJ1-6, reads DVKVTQSSRYLVKRTGEKVFLECVQDMDHENMFWYRQDPGLGLRLIYFSYDVKMKEKGDIPEGYSVSREKKERFSLILESASTNQTSMYLCASRRPGTGNSPLHFGNGTRLTVT.

CDR3 amino acids: CASSQGASYNEQFF. The CDR3 bases are TGCGCCAGCAGCCAGGGAGCCTCCTACAATGAGCAGTTCTTC. This rearrangement joins TRBV4-1 to TRBJ2-1; a possible D gene is TRBD2 (5 bases). V gave up 3 bases and J gave up 0 bases, with 6 bases separating them. The CDR3 runs 14 residues. CDR1 is MGHRA, CDR2 YSYEKL, per germline.

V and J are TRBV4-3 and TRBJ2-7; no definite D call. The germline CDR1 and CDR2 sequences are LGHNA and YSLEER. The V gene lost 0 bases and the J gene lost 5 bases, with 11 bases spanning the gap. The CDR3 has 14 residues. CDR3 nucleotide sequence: TGCGCCAGCAGCCAAGAATTAGAGGAGAACGAGCAGTACTTC. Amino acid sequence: CASSQELEENEQYF.

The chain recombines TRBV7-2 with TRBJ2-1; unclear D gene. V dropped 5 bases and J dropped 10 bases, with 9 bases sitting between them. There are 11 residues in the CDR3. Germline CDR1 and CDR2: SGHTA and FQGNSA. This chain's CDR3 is CASSARLEQFF. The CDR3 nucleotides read TGTGCCAGCAGCGCGCGACTCGAGCAGTTCTTC.

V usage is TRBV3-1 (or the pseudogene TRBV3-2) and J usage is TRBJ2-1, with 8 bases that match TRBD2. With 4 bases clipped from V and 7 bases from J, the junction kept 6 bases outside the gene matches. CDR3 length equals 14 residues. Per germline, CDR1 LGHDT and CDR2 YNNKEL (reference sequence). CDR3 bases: TGTGCCAGCAGCCCGAGACTAGCGTCGAATGAGCAGTTCTTC. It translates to CASSPRLASNEQFF.

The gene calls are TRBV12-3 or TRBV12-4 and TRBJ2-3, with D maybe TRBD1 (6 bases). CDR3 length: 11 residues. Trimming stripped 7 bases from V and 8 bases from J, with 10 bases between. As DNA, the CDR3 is TGTGCCAGCACCAGGGGTGGTACGCAGTATTTT. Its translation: CASTRGGTQYF.

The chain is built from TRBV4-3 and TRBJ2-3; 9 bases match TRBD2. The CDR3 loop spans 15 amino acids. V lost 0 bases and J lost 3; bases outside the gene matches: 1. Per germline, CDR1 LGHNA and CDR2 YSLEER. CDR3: CASSQDSGRTDTQYF. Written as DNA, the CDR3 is TGCGCCAGCAGCCAAGATAGCGGGAGAACAGATACGCAGTATTTT.

In nucleotides, the CDR3 is TGCAGCGTTGGGGGGCCGTCCCACAATGAGCAGTTCTTC. Translated: CSVGGPSHNEQFF. The chain combines TRBV29-1 with TRBJ2-1; weak D call: TRBD1 (6 bases). This CDR3 contains 13 residues. Germline CDR1 and CDR2: SQVTM and ANQGSEA. Trimming left V 4 bases short and J 5 bases short, with 12 bases between.

The CDR3 sequence is CASSPDQRQYGYTF. For the CDR3, the DNA is TGTGCCAGCAGCCCCGACCAGAGACAGTATGGCTACACCTTC. The V and J genes are TRBV9 and TRBJ1-2; tentative D call: TRBD1 (5 bases). Germline CDR1 reads SGDLS; CDR2 reads YYNGEE. With 4 bases removed from V and 5 bases from J, the gap between germline ends came to 15 bases. CDR3 length: 14 amino acids.

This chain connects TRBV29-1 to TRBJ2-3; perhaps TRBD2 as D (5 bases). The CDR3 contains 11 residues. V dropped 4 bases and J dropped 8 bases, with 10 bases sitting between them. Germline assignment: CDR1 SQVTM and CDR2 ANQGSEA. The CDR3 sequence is CSVGVGGTQYF. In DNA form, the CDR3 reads TGCAGCGTTGGGGTCGGAGGTACGCAGTATTTT.

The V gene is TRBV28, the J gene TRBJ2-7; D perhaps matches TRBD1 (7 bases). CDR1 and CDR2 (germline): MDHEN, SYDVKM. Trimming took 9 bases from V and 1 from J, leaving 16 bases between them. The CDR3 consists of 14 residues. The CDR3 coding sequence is TGTGCCAGTACTAACGCGGGACAGTCCTACGAGCAGTACTTC. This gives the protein CASTNAGQSYEQYF. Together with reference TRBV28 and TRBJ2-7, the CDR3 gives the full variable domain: DVKVTQSSRYLVKRTGEKVFLECVQDMDHENMFWYRQDPGLGLRLIYFSYDVKMKEKGDIPEGYSVSREKKERFSLILESASTNQTSMYLCASTNAGQSYEQYFGPGTRLTVT.

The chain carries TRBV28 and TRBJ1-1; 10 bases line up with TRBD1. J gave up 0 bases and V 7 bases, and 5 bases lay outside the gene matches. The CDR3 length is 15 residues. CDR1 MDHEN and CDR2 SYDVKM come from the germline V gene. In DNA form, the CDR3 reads TGTGCCAGCACCTCGACAGGGGGCATGAACACTGAAGCTTTCTTT. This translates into CASTSTGGMNTEAFF.

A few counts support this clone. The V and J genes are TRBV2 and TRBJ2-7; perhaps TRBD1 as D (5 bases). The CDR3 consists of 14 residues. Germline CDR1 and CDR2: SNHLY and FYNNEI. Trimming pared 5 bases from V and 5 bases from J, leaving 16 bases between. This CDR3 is CASSNQGSYDEQYF. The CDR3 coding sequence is TGTGCCAGCAGTAATCAGGGATCCTATGACGAGCAGTACTTC.